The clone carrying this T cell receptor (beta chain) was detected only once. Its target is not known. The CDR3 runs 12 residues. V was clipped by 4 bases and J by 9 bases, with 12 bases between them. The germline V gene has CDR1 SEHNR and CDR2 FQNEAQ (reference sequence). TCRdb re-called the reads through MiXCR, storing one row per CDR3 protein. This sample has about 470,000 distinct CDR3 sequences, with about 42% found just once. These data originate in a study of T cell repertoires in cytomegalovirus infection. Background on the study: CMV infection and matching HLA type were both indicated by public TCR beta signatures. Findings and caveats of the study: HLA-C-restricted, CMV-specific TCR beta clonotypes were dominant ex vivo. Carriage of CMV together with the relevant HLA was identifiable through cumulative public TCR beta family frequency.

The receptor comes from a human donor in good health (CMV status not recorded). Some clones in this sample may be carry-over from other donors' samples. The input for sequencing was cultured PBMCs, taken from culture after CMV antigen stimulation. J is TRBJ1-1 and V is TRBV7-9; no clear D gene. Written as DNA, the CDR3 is TGTGCCAGCAGCTCGTCGTGGGTGAAAGCTTTCTTT. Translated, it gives CASSSSWVKAFF.